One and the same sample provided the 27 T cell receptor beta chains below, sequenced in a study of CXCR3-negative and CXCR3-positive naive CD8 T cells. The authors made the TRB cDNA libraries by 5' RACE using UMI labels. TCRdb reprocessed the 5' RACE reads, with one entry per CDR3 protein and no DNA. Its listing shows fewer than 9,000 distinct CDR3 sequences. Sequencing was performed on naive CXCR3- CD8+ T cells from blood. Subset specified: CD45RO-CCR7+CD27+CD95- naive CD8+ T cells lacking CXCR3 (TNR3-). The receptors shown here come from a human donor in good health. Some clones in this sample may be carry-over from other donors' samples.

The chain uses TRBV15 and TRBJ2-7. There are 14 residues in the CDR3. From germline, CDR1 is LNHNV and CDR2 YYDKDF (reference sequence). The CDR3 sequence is CATSTGQEYYEQYF.

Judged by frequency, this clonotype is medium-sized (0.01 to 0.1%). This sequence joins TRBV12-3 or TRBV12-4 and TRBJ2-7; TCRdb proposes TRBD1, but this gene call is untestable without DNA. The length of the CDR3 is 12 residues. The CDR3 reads CASMGPNYEQYF.

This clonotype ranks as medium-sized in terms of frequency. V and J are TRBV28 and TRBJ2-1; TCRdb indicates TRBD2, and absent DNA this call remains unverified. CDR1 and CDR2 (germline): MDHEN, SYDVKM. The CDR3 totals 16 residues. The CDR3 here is CASSLSGGLSYNEQFF.

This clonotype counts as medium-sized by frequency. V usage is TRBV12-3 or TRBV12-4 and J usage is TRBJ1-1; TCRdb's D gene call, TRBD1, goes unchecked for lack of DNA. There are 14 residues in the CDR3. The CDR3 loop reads CASIPLDRNTEAFF.

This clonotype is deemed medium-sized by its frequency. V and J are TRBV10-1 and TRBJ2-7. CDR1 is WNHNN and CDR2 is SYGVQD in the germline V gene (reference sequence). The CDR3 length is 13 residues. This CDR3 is CASSEGAAHEQYF.

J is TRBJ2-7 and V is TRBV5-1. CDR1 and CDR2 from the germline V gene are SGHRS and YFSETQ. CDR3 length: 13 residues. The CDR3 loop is CASSPDSSYEQYF. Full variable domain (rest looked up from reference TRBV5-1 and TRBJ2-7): KAGVTQTPRYLIKTRGQQVTLSCSPISGHRSVSWYQQTPGQGLQFLFEYFSETQRNKGNFPGRFSGRQFSNSRSEMNVSTLELGDSALYLCASSPDSSYEQYFGPGTRLTVT.

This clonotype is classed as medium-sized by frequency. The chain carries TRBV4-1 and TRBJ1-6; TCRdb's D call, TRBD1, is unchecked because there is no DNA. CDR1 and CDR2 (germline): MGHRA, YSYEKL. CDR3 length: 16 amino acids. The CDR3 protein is CASSQDGGGARSPLHF.

CDR3 sequence reads: CSARGFNPYEQYF. J is TRBJ2-7 and V is TRBV29-1; TCRdb's D call, TRBD1, is unchecked because there is no DNA. The CDR3 runs to 13 residues. Germline lookup yields CDR1 SQVTM and CDR2 ANQGSEA.

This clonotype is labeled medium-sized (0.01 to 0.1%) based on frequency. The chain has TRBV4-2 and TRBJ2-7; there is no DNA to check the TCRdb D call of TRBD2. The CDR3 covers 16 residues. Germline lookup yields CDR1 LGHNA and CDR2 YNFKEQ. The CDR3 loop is CASSQVLAGGSYEQYF.

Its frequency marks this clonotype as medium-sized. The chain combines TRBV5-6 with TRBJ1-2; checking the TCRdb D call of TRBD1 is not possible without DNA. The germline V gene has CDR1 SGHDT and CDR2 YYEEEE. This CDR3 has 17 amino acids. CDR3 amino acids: CASSLPKPGPTNYGYTF.

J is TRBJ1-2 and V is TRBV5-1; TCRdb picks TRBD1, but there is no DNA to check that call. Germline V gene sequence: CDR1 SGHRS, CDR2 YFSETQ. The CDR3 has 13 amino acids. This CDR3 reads CASSLGPHVGYTF.

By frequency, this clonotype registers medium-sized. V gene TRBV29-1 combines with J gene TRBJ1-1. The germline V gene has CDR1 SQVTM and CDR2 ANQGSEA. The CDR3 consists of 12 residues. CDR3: CSVESRESGAFF.

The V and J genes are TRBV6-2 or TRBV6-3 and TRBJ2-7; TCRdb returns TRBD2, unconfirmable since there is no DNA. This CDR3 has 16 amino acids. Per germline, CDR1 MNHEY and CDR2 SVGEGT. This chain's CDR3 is CASSPWTSGSSYEQYF.

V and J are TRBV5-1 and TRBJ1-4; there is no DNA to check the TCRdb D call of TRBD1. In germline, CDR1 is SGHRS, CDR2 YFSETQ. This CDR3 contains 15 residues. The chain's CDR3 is CASSLGDREVEKLFF.

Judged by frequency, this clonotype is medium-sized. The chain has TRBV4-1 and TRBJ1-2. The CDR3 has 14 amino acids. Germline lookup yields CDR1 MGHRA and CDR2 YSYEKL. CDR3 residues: CASSQDGGVYGYTF.

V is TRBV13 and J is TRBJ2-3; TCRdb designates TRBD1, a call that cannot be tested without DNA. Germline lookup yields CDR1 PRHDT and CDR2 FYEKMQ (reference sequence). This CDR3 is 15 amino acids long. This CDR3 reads CASSSGDSRSDTQYF.

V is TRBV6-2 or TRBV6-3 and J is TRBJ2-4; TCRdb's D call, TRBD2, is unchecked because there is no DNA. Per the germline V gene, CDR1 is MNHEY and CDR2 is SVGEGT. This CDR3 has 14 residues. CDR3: CASSYSSGPNIQYF.

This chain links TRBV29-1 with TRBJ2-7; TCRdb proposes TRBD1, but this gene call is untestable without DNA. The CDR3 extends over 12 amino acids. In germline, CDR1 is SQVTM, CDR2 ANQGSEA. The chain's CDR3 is CSVEGQGGEQYF.

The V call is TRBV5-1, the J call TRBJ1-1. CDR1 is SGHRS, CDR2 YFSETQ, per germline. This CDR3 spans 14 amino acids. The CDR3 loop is CASSLLTVNTEAFF.

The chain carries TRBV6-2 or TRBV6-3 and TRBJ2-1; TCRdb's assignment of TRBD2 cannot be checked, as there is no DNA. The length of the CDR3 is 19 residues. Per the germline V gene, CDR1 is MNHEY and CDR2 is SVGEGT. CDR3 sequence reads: CASSYSGTSGPDSYNEQFF.

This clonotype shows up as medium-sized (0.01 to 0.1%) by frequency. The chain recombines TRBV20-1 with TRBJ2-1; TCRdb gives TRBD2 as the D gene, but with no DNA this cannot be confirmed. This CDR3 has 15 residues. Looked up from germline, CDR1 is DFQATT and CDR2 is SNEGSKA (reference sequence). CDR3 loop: CSAQKLAGIYNEQFF.

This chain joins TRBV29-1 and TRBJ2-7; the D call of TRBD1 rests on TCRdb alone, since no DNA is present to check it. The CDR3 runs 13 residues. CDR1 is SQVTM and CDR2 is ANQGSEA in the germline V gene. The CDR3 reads CSVEGQSSYEQYF.

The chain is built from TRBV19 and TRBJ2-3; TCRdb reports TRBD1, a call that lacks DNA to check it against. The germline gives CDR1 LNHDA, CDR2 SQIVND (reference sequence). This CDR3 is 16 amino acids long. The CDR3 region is CASSIPRTGGTDTQYF.

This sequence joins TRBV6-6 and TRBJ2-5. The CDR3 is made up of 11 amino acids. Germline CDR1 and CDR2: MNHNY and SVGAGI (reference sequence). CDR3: CASNKQETQYF.

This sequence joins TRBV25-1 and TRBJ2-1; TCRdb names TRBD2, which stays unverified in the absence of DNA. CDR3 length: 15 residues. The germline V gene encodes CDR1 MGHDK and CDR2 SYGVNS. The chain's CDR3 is CASIGWTGGRNEQFF.

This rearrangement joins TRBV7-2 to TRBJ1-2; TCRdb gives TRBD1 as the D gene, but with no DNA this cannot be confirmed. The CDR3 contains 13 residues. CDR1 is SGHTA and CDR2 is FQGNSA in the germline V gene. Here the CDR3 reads CASSQTVNYGYTF.

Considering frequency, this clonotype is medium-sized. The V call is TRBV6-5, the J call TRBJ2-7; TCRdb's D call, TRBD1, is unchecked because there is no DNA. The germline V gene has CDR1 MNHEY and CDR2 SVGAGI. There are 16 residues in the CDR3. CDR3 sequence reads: CASSYSSGQESYEQYF.